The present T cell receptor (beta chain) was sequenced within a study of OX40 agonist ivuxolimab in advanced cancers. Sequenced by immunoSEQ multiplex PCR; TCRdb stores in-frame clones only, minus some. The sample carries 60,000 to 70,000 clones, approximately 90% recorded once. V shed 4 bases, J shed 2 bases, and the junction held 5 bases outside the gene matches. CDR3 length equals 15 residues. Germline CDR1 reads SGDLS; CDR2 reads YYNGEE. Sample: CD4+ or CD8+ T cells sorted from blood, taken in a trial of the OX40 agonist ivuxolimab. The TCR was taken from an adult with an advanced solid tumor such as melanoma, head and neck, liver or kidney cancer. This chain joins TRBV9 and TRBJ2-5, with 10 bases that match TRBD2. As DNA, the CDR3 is TGTGCCAGCAGCCGGACTAGCGGTATACAAGAGACCCAGTACTTC. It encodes CASSRTSGIQETQYF. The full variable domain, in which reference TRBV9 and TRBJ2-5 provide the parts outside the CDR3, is DSGVTQTPKHLITATGQRVTLRCSPRSGDLSVYWYQQSLDQGLQFLIQYYNGEERAKGNILERFSAQQFPDLHSELNLSSLELGDSALYFCASSRTSGIQETQYFGPGTRLLVL.